Each of the 16 T cell receptor beta chains below was sequenced from the same sample in a study of blood T cell repertoires in COVID-19. Assay used: immunoSEQ multiplex PCR; TCRdb lists only in-frame clones, some missing. This table holds fewer than 250,000 clones, more than 75% found once. The specimen sequenced was peripheral blood. These receptors all come from a man aged 55 to 70 with acute or convalescent COVID-19.

V gene TRBV27 combines with J gene TRBJ2-1; the D is unclear. Trimming removed 7 bases from V and 7 bases from J, with 17 bases in between. The CDR3 contains 14 residues. In germline, CDR1 is MNHEY, CDR2 SMNVEV (reference sequence). As DNA, the CDR3 is TGTGCCAGCAACCCTTCCCGAGCCAGGAATGAGCAGTTCTTC. Translation: CASNPSRARNEQFF.

The chain has TRBV6-2 or TRBV6-3 and TRBJ1-5; a possible D gene is TRBD1 (5 bases). Germline CDR1 reads MNHEY; CDR2 reads SVGEGT. CDR3 length equals 18 residues. Deletions cut 0 bases from V and 6 bases from J, with 21 bases between. The CDR3 sequence: CASSYSIVIPGRTQPQHF. The CDR3 nucleotides are TGTGCCAGCAGTTACTCGATAGTGATCCCAGGGAGGACTCAGCCCCAGCATTTT.

The genes are TRBV2 and TRBJ1-5; 8 positions match TRBD1. V dropped 3 bases and J dropped 2; count of bases not matched to a gene: 9. Germline V gives CDR1 SNHLY, CDR2 FYNNEI. The CDR3 is 17 residues long. CDR3 DNA: TGTGCCAGCAGTGAGGTGACAGGGGTGTTGGGCAATCAGCCCCAGCATTTT. It encodes CASSEVTGVLGNQPQHF.

The rearrangement joins TRBV18 to TRBJ2-7; possibly TRBD2 for D (6 bases). The CDR3 runs 14 residues. V lost 4 bases and J 9 bases, leaving 19 bases between the germline ends. Germline V gene data show CDR1 as KGHSH and CDR2 as LQKENI. The CDR3 DNA is TGTGCCAGCTCACGTACGGGGGAGGCGAATGGGCAGTACTTC. This sequence encodes CASSRTGEANGQYF.

This clone was picked up a small number of times. The chain carries TRBV28 and TRBJ2-1; 8 bases agree with TRBD1. Germline loops: CDR1 MDHEN, CDR2 SYDVKM. The V segment lost 4 bases and the J segment 4 bases; nucleotides outside the gene matches: 24. The CDR3 consists of 21 residues. The CDR3 region has the DNA TGTGCCAGCAGTTCCCCCCGAGACAGGGGCTCCCCGACGGGTCGATACAATGAGCAGTTCTTC. Its protein is CASSSPRDRGSPTGRYNEQFF.

This clone was detected a few times. Here the CDR3 DNA reads TGTGCCAGCAGTGAAGGGACAGGGAGTGAAAAACTGTTTTTT. It yields the protein CASSEGTGSEKLFF. The V and J genes are TRBV6-1 and TRBJ1-4, with TRBD1 matching over 8 bases. With 1 base clipped from V and 7 bases from J, the junction kept 2 bases outside the gene matches. Germline-derived CDR1 and CDR2 are MNHNS and SASEGT. The length of the CDR3 is 14 residues.

The V gene is TRBV18, the J gene TRBJ2-5; 8 bases are a match to TRBD2. The V gene's germline CDR1 is KGHSH and CDR2 LQKENI. The CDR3 covers 16 residues. V was clipped by 3 bases and J by 5 bases; unmatched bases: 11. The CDR3 spells CASSPPGRGVGETQYF. The CDR3 bases are TGTGCCAGCTCACCCCCAGGGCGGGGGGTCGGTGAGACCCAGTACTTC.

This chain connects TRBV7-2 to TRBJ2-2; 13 bases align to TRBD2. The CDR3 sequence is 18 residues long. V trimming: 5 bases; J trimming: 5 bases; junction bases outside the gene matches: 11. Germline V gene sequence: CDR1 SGHTA, CDR2 FQGNSA. The CDR3 loop is CASSARLAGGLPTGELFF. The CDR3 bases are TGTGCCAGCAGCGCGAGACTAGCGGGGGGACTCCCAACCGGGGAGCTGTTTTTT.

The chain links TRBV24-1 to TRBJ2-7, with 9 bases lining up with TRBD1. Germline CDR1 is KGHDR and CDR2 is SFDVKD. The CDR3 runs to 15 residues. V gave up 9 bases and J gave up 0 bases; unmatched junction bases: 8. Here the CDR3 reads CATAAGTGNSYEQYF. CDR3 nucleotides: TGTGCCACCGCCGCCGGGACAGGGAACTCCTACGAGCAGTACTTC.

The chain joins TRBV12-3 or TRBV12-4 to TRBJ2-2; possible D gene TRBD2, 6 bases. V was clipped by 2 bases and J by 7 bases, with 8 bases between them. This CDR3 region has 13 residues. The CDR3 DNA sequence: TGTGCCAGCAGTTTAATGGAGGGCGGGGAGCTGTTTTTT. It translates to CASSLMEGGELFF.

The chain couples TRBV3-1 (or the pseudogene TRBV3-2) to TRBJ1-4; D unresolved. Trimming removed 4 bases from V and 8 bases from J, with 8 bases in between. The germline CDR1 and CDR2 sequences are LGHDT and YNNKEL (reference sequence). The CDR3 runs 12 residues. The CDR3 loop reads CASSPNGEKLFF. The CDR3 nucleotides read TGTGCCAGCAGCCCAAACGGGGAAAAACTGTTTTTT.

The chain uses TRBV2 and TRBJ2-1; TRBD1 agrees at 8 bases. Trimming took 4 bases from V and 3 from J; bases not matched to a gene: 2. CDR1 and CDR2 from the germline V gene are SNHLY and FYNNEI. The CDR3 sequence is 14 residues long. DNA for the CDR3: TGTGCCAGCAGTGCAGGGACAGGCTACAATGAGCAGTTCTTC. Protein product: CASSAGTGYNEQFF. Using reference TRBV2 and TRBJ2-1 for the parts outside the CDR3, the full variable domain is EPEVTQTPSHQVTQMGQEVILRCVPISNHLYFYWYRQILGQKVEFLVSFYNNEISEKSEIFDDQFSVERPDGSNFTLKIRSTKLEDSAMYFCASSAGTGYNEQFFGPGTRLTVL.

The CDR3 nucleotides read TGTGCCAGCAGCCTCGACAGGGGGACAGGCTATGGCTACACCTTC. Translation: CASSLDRGTGYGYTF. V usage is TRBV6-5 and J usage is TRBJ1-2; the match to TRBD1 covers 9 bases. Germline CDR1 is MNHEY and CDR2 is SVGAGI. This CDR3 is built from 15 residues. V gave up 6 bases and J gave up 4 bases; unmatched junction bases: 9.

The chain employs TRBV27 and TRBJ2-7; 7 bases match TRBD1. From germline, CDR1 is MNHEY and CDR2 SMNVEV (reference sequence). Unmatched junction bases numbered 9, after V lost 4 bases and J lost 3 bases. The CDR3 has 15 amino acids. The CDR3 loop is CASSSETRDSYEQYF. CDR3 nucleotides: TGTGCCAGCAGTTCGGAAACCCGGGACAGCTACGAGCAGTACTTC.

This clone was detected a few times. This specimen includes other DNA sequences encoding the same CDR3. The V and J genes are TRBV6-5 and TRBJ1-2; TRBD1 aligns across 9 bases. The V segment lost 2 bases and the J segment 8 bases; nucleotides outside the gene matches: 9. Germline V gene lookup returns CDR1 MNHEY and CDR2 SVGAGI. This CDR3 contains 15 residues. The CDR3 reads CASSYLGQGARGYTF. In nucleotides, the CDR3 is TGTGCCAGCAGTTACCTGGGACAGGGAGCGCGCGGCTACACCTTC.

The J gene is TRBJ1-6, the V gene TRBV30; D is possibly TRBD1 (6 bases). Deletions cut 0 bases from V and 9 bases from J, with 15 bases between. The CDR3 spans 15 residues. Looked up from germline, CDR1 is GTSNPN and CDR2 is SVGIG (reference sequence). CDR3 region: CAWSVPGQPGSPLHF. As DNA, the CDR3 is TGTGCCTGGAGTGTACCGGGACAACCCGGTTCACCCCTCCACTTT. The entire variable domain, with the rest obtained from reference TRBV30 and TRBJ1-6, is as follows: SQTIHQWPATLVQPVGSPLSLECTVEGTSNPNLYWYRQAAGRGLQLLFYSVGIGQISSEVPQNLSASRPQDRQFILSSKKLLLSDSGFYLCAWSVPGQPGSPLHFGNGTRLTVT.